A single sample is the source of the 21 T cell receptor beta chains below, sequenced in a study of T cell responses to AZD1222 COVID-19 vaccine. Method: immunoSEQ multiplex PCR; TCRdb's copy keeps in-frame clones and lacks some. The sample has under 140,000 clones; around 90% are singletons. The material was peripheral blood, obtained 28 days after the second AZD1222 dose. The receptors were gathered from an adult who received the AZD1222 COVID-19 vaccine.

The chain uses TRBV10-3 and TRBJ2-3, with unresolved D. This CDR3 is built from 12 residues. The germline V and J ends were trimmed by 6 bases and 6 bases, with 10 bases remaining between them. The germline gives CDR1 ENHRY, CDR2 SYGVKD. The CDR3 coding sequence is TGTGCCATCAGATCCGACTCTGATACGCAGTATTTT. Protein product: CAIRSDSDTQYF.

The rearrangement uses TRBV28 and TRBJ2-7; 9 positions agree with TRBD1. The J segment lost 3 bases and the V segment lost 4 bases, leaving 13 bases of the junction unmatched. The CDR3 is made up of 17 amino acids. Germline CDR1 MDHEN, CDR2 SYDVKM. CDR3 in DNA: TGTGCCAGCAGTTCCACCGGGACAGGGATTGGGTTCTACGAGCAGTACTTC. It encodes CASSSTGTGIGFYEQYF. The whole variable domain, filled in from reference TRBV28 and TRBJ2-7, reads DVKVTQSSRYLVKRTGEKVFLECVQDMDHENMFWYRQDPGLGLRLIYFSYDVKMKEKGDIPEGYSVSREKKERFSLILESASTNQTSMYLCASSSTGTGIGFYEQYFGPGTRLTVT.

J is TRBJ1-4 and V is TRBV19, with no clear D. The CDR3 consists of 17 residues. Germline V CDR1 and CDR2: LNHDA, SQIVND (reference sequence). Deletions cut 5 bases from V and 0 bases from J, with 16 bases between. This CDR3 reads CASSPLTSPATNEKLFF. CDR3 in DNA: TGTGCCAGTAGTCCTCTGACCTCACCTGCAACTAATGAAAAACTGTTTTTT.

This clone appeared once. The chain links TRBV5-1 to TRBJ1-1; the D gene is possibly TRBD1 (6 bases). CDR1 and CDR2 (germline): SGHRS, YFSETQ. This CDR3 has 13 residues. Trimming took off 4 bases at V and 1 base at J, with 8 bases between the two ends. The CDR3 sequence: CASSDRQNTEAFF. CDR3 nucleotide sequence: TGCGCCAGCAGCGACAGGCAGAACACTGAAGCTTTCTTT.

V is TRBV27 and J is TRBJ2-5; 9 positions match TRBD1. The CDR3 has 14 residues. With 7 bases clipped from V and 7 bases from J, the junction kept 10 bases outside the gene matches. In germline, CDR1 is MNHEY, CDR2 SMNVEV (reference sequence). The chain's CDR3 is CASTVGQGFGTQYF. DNA of the CDR3: TGTGCCAGCACTGTGGGACAGGGCTTTGGGACCCAGTACTTC.

V and J are TRBV5-5 and TRBJ2-5; TRBD2 is a possible D gene (6 bases). Germline values: CDR1 SGHKS, CDR2 YYEKEE (reference sequence). The CDR3 is 18 residues long. Trimming took off 0 bases at V and 1 base at J, with 19 bases between the two ends. The CDR3, as DNA: TGTGCCAGCAGCTTGGCCTCAAGGTTCCAGCGGGTCCAAGAGACCCAGTACTTC. Translated, it gives CASSLASRFQRVQETQYF. Drawing the rest from reference TRBV5-5 and TRBJ2-5, the complete variable domain is DAGVTQSPTHLIKTRGQQVTLRCSPISGHKSVSWYQQVLGQGPQFIFQYYEKEERGRGNFPDRFSARQFPNYSSELNVNALLLGDSALYLCASSLASRFQRVQETQYFGPGTRLLVL.

Of note for this clone: Mismatch with germline at one junction end may stem from a read error. The V gene is TRBV7-2, the J gene TRBJ2-1; the D call may be TRBD1 or TRBD2 (5 bases each). The length of the CDR3 is 14 residues. Germline CDR1 and CDR2: SGHTA and FQGNSA. The CDR3 protein is CASSLRGSHNEQFF. The DNA of the CDR3 is TGTGCCAGCAGCCTCCGGGGCTCCCACAATGAGCAGTTCTTC.

V gene TRBV27 combines with J gene TRBJ1-6, with TRBD1 matching 9 bases. The CDR3 is 14 amino acids. J lost 6 bases, V lost 6 bases, and 3 bases had no gene match. The germline CDR1 and CDR2 sequences are MNHEY and SMNVEV (reference sequence). This CDR3 reads CASSRDRANSPLHF. In DNA, the CDR3 is TGTGCCAGCAGCCGGGACAGGGCTAATTCACCCCTCCACTTT.

The chain joins TRBV14 to TRBJ1-6; D is unclear. The CDR3 has 14 residues. Germline CDR1 reads SGHDN; CDR2 reads FVKESK. V shed 5 bases and J shed 10 bases, with 15 bases lying between them. The CDR3 DNA reads TGTGCCAGCAGCTTTCGGACCGGAGGCTCACCCCTCCACTTT. This codes for CASSFRTGGSPLHF.

The chain links TRBV10-1 to TRBJ2-1; no definite D call. The CDR3 runs to 14 residues. CDR1 is WNHNN and CDR2 is SYGVQD in the germline V gene (reference sequence). Trimming stripped 6 bases from V and 6 bases from J, with 15 bases between. This chain's CDR3 is CASRNGPPPNEQFF. The CDR3 DNA is TGCGCCAGCAGAAACGGACCTCCGCCCAATGAGCAGTTCTTC.

The CDR3 region has the DNA TGTGCCAGCTCACCGGCTAGCGGGAGATCCTACGAGCAGTACTTC. Its protein product is CASSPASGRSYEQYF. The chain joins TRBV18 to TRBJ2-7, with 10 bases fitting TRBD2. V trimming: 3 bases; J trimming: 1 base; junction bases outside the gene matches: 3. The CDR3 totals 15 residues. Germline CDR1 and CDR2: KGHSH and LQKENI.

This chain links TRBV3-1 (or the pseudogene TRBV3-2) with TRBJ2-1; D perhaps matches TRBD2 (5 bases). Looked up from germline, CDR1 is LGHDT and CDR2 is YNNKEL (reference sequence). V was clipped by 2 bases and J by 9 bases, with 11 bases between them. The CDR3 loop spans 13 amino acids. CDR3 nucleotides: TGTGCCAGCAGCCAATTTCCGGGGATTGAGCAGTTCTTC. It specifies CASSQFPGIEQFF.

The J gene is TRBJ1-1, the V gene TRBV5-1; a weak D match, TRBD1 (6 bases). Germline values: CDR1 SGHRS, CDR2 YFSETQ. V lost 4 bases, J lost 3 bases, and 10 bases lay in between. There are 13 residues in the CDR3. Written as DNA, the CDR3 is TGCGCCAGCAGCCTCCAGGGGTACACTGAAGCTTTCTTT. The encoded protein is CASSLQGYTEAFF.

This sequence joins TRBV5-4 and TRBJ2-3, with 8 bases identical to TRBD2. CDR3 length: 18 amino acids. The junction had 16 bases not matched to a gene; V was cut back by 3 bases and J by 4 bases. Germline CDR1 is SGHNT and CDR2 is YYREEE (reference sequence). The CDR3 nucleotides read TGTGCCAGCAGCTGGACCCACGAAACGGGACTAGTCTCAGATACGCAGTATTTT. Its translation: CASSWTHETGLVSDTQYF.

The CDR3 DNA follows: TGTGCCAGCAGTTTGAGACGCTCCTATAATTCACCCCTCCACTTT. It yields the protein CASSLRRSYNSPLHF. The genes are TRBV28 and TRBJ1-6; the D is unclear. The V end lost 3 bases, the J end lost 0 bases, and 6 bases lay between the germline ends. Germline loops: CDR1 MDHEN, CDR2 SYDVKM. CDR3 length: 15 amino acids.

This chain links TRBV18 with TRBJ2-1; 8 positions agree with TRBD2. There are 15 residues in the CDR3. Per the germline V gene, CDR1 is KGHSH and CDR2 is LQKENI. J lost 5 bases, V lost 0 bases, and 3 bases had no gene match. The CDR3 coding sequence is TGTGCCAGCTCACCACCGGGACTAGGTAACAATGAGCAGTTCTTC. Its translation: CASSPPGLGNNEQFF.

The rearrangement links TRBV11-3 to TRBJ1-1; tentatively, D is TRBD1 (6 bases). This CDR3 is built from 15 residues. Per germline, CDR1 SGHNT and CDR2 YENEEA. The germline V and J ends were trimmed by 5 bases and 3 bases, with 16 bases remaining between them. The CDR3 DNA is TGTGCCAGCAGCCGTGGAGGGGGGGCGCACACTGAAGCTTTCTTT. Its translation is CASSRGGGAHTEAFF.

The chain couples TRBV6-5 to TRBJ1-2, with D possibly TRBD1 on 5 matching bases. The ends were cut back, 5 bases at V and 6 bases at J, with 13 bases in the middle. Germline-derived CDR1 and CDR2 are MNHEY and SVGAGI. This CDR3 is 13 amino acids long. The CDR3 DNA reads TGTGCCAGCAGTCGGGACGGATCCCATGGCTACACCTTC. Protein product: CASSRDGSHGYTF.

The chain carries TRBV19 and TRBJ2-7, with TRBD1 matching 9 bases. Germline V CDR1 and CDR2: LNHDA, SQIVND (reference sequence). V gave up 3 bases and J gave up 3 bases; unmatched junction bases: 6. The CDR3 loop spans 15 amino acids. CDR3 DNA sequence: TGTGCCAGTAGTATGCAAGGACAGGGGATCTACGAGCAGTACTTC. Translating it yields CASSMQGQGIYEQYF.

This clone was detected once. The rearrangement links TRBV12-3 or TRBV12-4 to TRBJ2-7; D remains unclear. The germline V and J ends were trimmed by 3 bases and 6 bases, with 9 bases remaining between them. The CDR3 runs 12 residues. The CDR3 loop reads CASSFSASEQYF. The CDR3, as DNA: TGTGCCAGCAGTTTCTCGGCTAGCGAGCAGTACTTC.

This clone was seen once. This chain connects TRBV19 to TRBJ1-4, with D possibly matching TRBD1 (5 bases). V lost 7 bases and J lost 7, with 22 bases in between. Looked up from germline, CDR1 is LNHDA and CDR2 is SQIVND (reference sequence). The length of the CDR3 is 16 residues. CDR3 DNA: TGTGCCAGTACTCATAGAATCGGGCAGGGCAGTGAAAAACTGTTTTTT. Translating it yields CASTHRIGQGSEKLFF. Using reference TRBV19 and TRBJ1-4 for the parts outside the CDR3, the full variable domain is DGGITQSPKYLFRKEGQNVTLSCEQNLNHDAMYWYRQDPGQGLRLIYYSQIVNDFQKGDIAEGYSVSREKKESFPLTVTSAQKNPTAFYLCASTHRIGQGSEKLFFGSGTQLSVL.